This section outlines one TCR beta chain sequence together with its context. There are a few counts of this clonotype. Its antigen has not been determined. Base qualities are not at hand, and no much larger clone is one base apart. These data belong to a study of regulatory T cells in long-lasting Graves disease (dated by TCRdb to the early 2020s). Study-level background: Antithyroid drugs had been taken for less than 3 months by newly diagnosed Graves' disease patients. Patients with persistent Graves' disease were compared with patients with newly diagnosed Graves' disease using TCR sequencing and RNA sequencing of peripheral blood. The study was conducted in China and was registered as a clinical trial. A total of around 35 samples underwent TCR sequencing: around 13 from persistent and approximately 20 from newly diagnosed Graves' disease patients. Points the paper makes about the study in general: TRBV28, TRBJ1-2 and TRBJ2-5 were preferentially used in persistent disease, while TRBV20-1 and TRBJ2-1 were favored in newly diagnosed disease. The authors acknowledged the small sample size as a limitation that may reduce accuracy. A larger number of public clonotypes was shared among persistent patients (about 2,700) than among newly diagnosed patients (approximately 1,000). Compared with newly diagnosed patients, persistent Graves' disease patients had lower TCR Shannon entropy and fewer highly expanded clones, which suggests clonal expansion. Only the TCR beta chain was sequenced and analyzed. The study examined only peripheral blood because the primary lesion, thyroid tissue, could not be accessed.

Library construction relied on multiplex PCR. The sequencing machine was an Illumina HiSeq 4000. iRepertoire HTBI primers and Arm-PCR amplification of CDR3 regions were used to construct TCR beta libraries. Before sequencing, the PCR products went through gel purification. The study's own analysis went as follows. Gene usage analysis of CDR3 amino acid clonotypes relied on the roughly 60 TRBV and 15 or so TRBJ segments identified across samples. COPE and FqMerger were used to merge the filtered high-quality paired reads into contigs. BLAST was used to align contigs to IMGT TRBV, TRBD and TRBJ reference genes, and CDR3 was defined according to IMGT. Any clonotype with a frequency above 0.1% was counted as a highly expanded clone. Shannon entropy was used to measure repertoire diversity, and the Gini coefficient was used to measure V-J evenness. Clonotypes shared by more than one individual were considered public. TCRdb reprocessing: public reads trimmed at Q25 with fastp, clones called with MiXCR, in-frame beta chains kept. Rows are unified per CDR3 protein, each entry keeping the most common DNA and genes. These V and J calls are TCRdb output, not the study's own analysis. For this sample there are a few hundred thousand distinct CDR3 sequences; roughly 12% appear just once. The ten largest clones represent roughly 9.7% of the sample.

In light of the paper, this sample's time point label describes: newly diagnosed GD, antithyroid drugs for less than 3 months. For both TCR sequencing and RNA sequencing, RNA was extracted from PBMCs using TRIzol. The diagnosis of Graves' disease followed American Thyroid Association guidelines. Patients for the study were recruited at an endocrinology department in Xi'an, China. Each patient gave 8.5 to 9.5 milliliters of peripheral blood, collected in an EDTA anticoagulant tube. Ficoll Paque Plus density gradient separation was used to isolate PBMCs, and no further T cell sorting was done. RNA quality was checked with an Agilent 2100 Bioanalyzer and agarose gel, and concentration with a NanoDrop 2000. V is pruned by 4 bases and J by 6 bases, leaving 8 bases of the junction without a gene match. Looking up the germline V gene yields CDR1 MGHRA and CDR2 YSYEKL. The CDR3 sequence holds 16 residues, the cysteine and phenylalanine included. The retained sequence is limited to the CDR3, 48 bases, with the frame set at the first base.

The sample also formed part of further work on T cells in Graves' hyperthyroidism and ophthalmopathy. From that second study: Stable Graves' hyperthyroidism was defined as the absence of progression to ophthalmopathy over 18 months of follow-up. Hyperthyroidism patients were aged 18 to 65 years and newly diagnosed, with disease duration of less than 2 months. The study excluded patients with uncontrolled infections, other autoimmune diseases, pregnancy or lactation. Clinical symptoms, serum thyroxine and TRAb, thyroid ultrasound, and orbital computed tomography formed the basis for the diagnoses. For the first round of RT-PCR on the TCR CDR3, the HTBI primer set was used together with the Qiagen OneStep RT-PCR kit. Blood samples also contained most of the expanded thyroid clonotypes (frequency above 0.001), which suggests that blood repertoires may reflect thyroid immune responses. Ophthalmopathy was separated from stable hyperthyroidism by a 13 V-J signature model, with roughly 88% sensitivity and roughly 84% specificity obtained in cross-validation and 80%/75% obtained in testing. During validation, the model predicted progression to ophthalmopathy a median of around 6 months ahead of onset, with around 71% sensitivity and roughly 72% specificity. To identify TCR V-J signatures that set the groups apart, the researchers used a discovery cohort of 100 patients, made up of some 41 with Graves' ophthalmopathy and about 59 with stable Graves' hyperthyroidism. Whether ophthalmopathy could be predicted prospectively was tested in an independent validation cohort made up of about 20 hyperthyroidism patients plus 17 patients who later progressed to ophthalmopathy. For training and testing, the roughly 100 patients in the discovery cohort were randomly divided in a 7:3 ratio. In about 6 Graves' hyperthyroidism patients, the study also compared T-cell repertoires from thyroid tissue with T-cell repertoires from blood. After blood sampling, hyperthyroidism patients were treated with methimazole at a starting dose of 30 mg daily, and ophthalmopathy patients were treated with high-dose intravenous methylprednisolone. Libraries were constructed in a second round of multiplex PCR, after which size selection and purification were carried out. The libraries were sequenced on an Illumina HiSeq2000 using paired-end 100 bp reads. Raw data were processed with SOAPnuke, discarding reads with adapters, uncalled bases, mean Phred below 15, or no exact constant-primer or identifier match. COPE v1.2.5 was used to merge high-quality paired reads, and clonotypes were defined as unique nucleotide sequences. MiTCR v1.1 was used to align the clonotypes against IMGT TRBV, TRBD and TRBJ reference segments. Only V-J combinations with frequency above 0.0001, covering about 99% of repertoires, were analysed. The TCS score was defined as the ratio of F50 (clonal expansion) to E x V (chaos), calculated using BLOSUM62-based TCRdist between CDR3 peptides within each V-J. Welch's t-statistics and random forest reduced approximately 520 V-J features to fewer than 15, which were used in a naive Bayes classifier (R e1071). No statistical method was used to set the sample size in advance, and investigators knew the group allocation. According to the paper, TCR Vbeta CDR3 sequencing was carried out on some 130 peripheral blood samples, which came from fewer than 50 ophthalmopathy, 70 to 80 hyperthyroidism and 17 progressor patients.

Recombination connected TRBV4-1 to TRBJ1-4; 10 bases in the middle match TRBD1. The receptor comes from a man in his thirties or forties with Graves disease. Donor details come from another sample of the same person, matched by shared clones. Sequenced material: peripheral blood mononuclear cells (PBMCs), taken at new diagnosis, from a patient treated with antithyroid drugs. The DNA is TGCGCCAGCAGCCTCCCGATCGGGACAGGGGATGAAAAACTGTTTTTT. Translated, it reads CASSLPIGTGDEKLFF.